The 22 T cell receptor beta chains listed next were all sequenced from one sample in a study of cytomegalovirus exposure and HLA in healthy donors. Assay used: immunoSEQ multiplex PCR; TCRdb lists only in-frame clones, some missing. The sample yields 180,000 or so clones, roughly 82% seen once. Source material: PBMCs. The origin of the receptors is a woman younger than 45 in good health and CMV-seropositive.

The sample holds a few counts of this clone. The rearrangement uses TRBV5-1 and TRBJ2-7; 7 bases match TRBD1. This CDR3 has 15 amino acids. The germline V gene encodes CDR1 SGHRS and CDR2 YFSETQ. Unmatched junction bases numbered 5, after V lost 0 bases and J lost 2 bases. The CDR3 region is CASSLGDSRTYEQYF. The CDR3 bases are TGCGCCAGCAGCTTGGGGGACAGTCGAACCTACGAGCAGTACTTC.

The chain employs TRBV7-6 and TRBJ1-4; possibly TRBD1 for D (5 bases). Trimming left V 4 bases short and J 6 bases short, with 12 bases between. Germline V gene sequence: CDR1 SGHVS, CDR2 FNYEAQ. This CDR3 has 14 amino acids. The CDR3: CASSSPGGYEKLFF. DNA of the CDR3: TGTGCCAGCAGCTCCCCTGGGGGGTATGAAAAACTGTTTTTT.

The V gene is TRBV27, the J gene TRBJ2-1; 8 bases are shared with TRBD1. The V gene end was trimmed by 6 bases and the J gene end by 5 bases; junction bases not matched to a gene: 15. Germline CDR1 reads MNHEY; CDR2 reads SMNVEV (reference sequence). The CDR3 has 17 amino acids. CDR3 sequence: CASSSTGGYGPDNEQFF. The CDR3 nucleotides read TGTGCCAGCAGCTCTACAGGGGGTTATGGTCCGGACAATGAGCAGTTCTTC.

This chain connects TRBV27 to TRBJ2-7; 7 bases match TRBD2. Germline V lookup: CDR1 MNHEY, CDR2 SMNVEV (reference sequence). This CDR3 has 16 amino acids. Trimming at V came to 3 bases and at J to 1 base, leaving 9 bases not matched to a gene. The chain's CDR3 is CASSLFGRESSYEQYF. CDR3 nucleotides: TGTGCCAGCAGTTTGTTTGGGCGGGAGTCTTCCTACGAGCAGTACTTC.

The chain recombines TRBV27 with TRBJ2-7; 12 bases line up with TRBD2. The V gene end was trimmed by 6 bases and the J gene end by 4 bases; junction bases not matched to a gene: 1. This CDR3 has 13 amino acids. In germline, CDR1 is MNHEY, CDR2 SMNVEV (reference sequence). The CDR3: CASRTSGSYEQYF. The CDR3 bases are TGTGCCAGCAGGACTAGCGGGAGTTACGAGCAGTACTTC.

The genes are TRBV11-2 and TRBJ1-1; a possible D gene is TRBD1 (5 bases). Germline V CDR1 and CDR2: SGHAT, FQNNGV. V lost 3 bases, J lost 3 bases, and 20 bases lay in between. This CDR3 is 17 amino acids long. CDR3 protein: CASSFLSGDSSYTEAFF. Here the CDR3 DNA reads TGTGCCAGCAGCTTTTTAAGTGGAGACAGCAGTTACACTGAAGCTTTCTTT.

This clone is medium-sized within its sample. This rearrangement joins TRBV7-9 to TRBJ2-7; TRBD2 matches at 13 bases. The CDR3 has 16 residues. Germline trimming cut 5 bases from V and 6 bases from J; bases unmatched to any gene: 10. Per the germline V gene, CDR1 is SEHNR and CDR2 is FQNEAQ (reference sequence). The CDR3 reads CASSQGLAGPSSEQYF. CDR3 bases: TGTGCCAGCAGCCAGGGACTAGCGGGACCAAGTAGCGAGCAGTACTTC.

This clone has a count of ten or more. V usage is TRBV15 and J usage is TRBJ1-5; D possibly corresponds to TRBD1 (6 bases). Looked up from germline, CDR1 is LNHNV and CDR2 is YYDKDF (reference sequence). The CDR3 has 13 residues. Trimming stripped 1 base from V and 7 bases from J, with 8 bases between. DNA for the CDR3: TGTGCCACCAGCAGAGCGCAGGGGCAGCCCCAGCATTTT. The encoded protein is CATSRAQGQPQHF.

The rearrangement uses TRBV6-1 and TRBJ1-2, with D unresolved. This CDR3 spans 13 amino acids. CDR1 and CDR2 (germline): MNHNS, SASEGT. V lost 3 bases to trimming and J lost 3 bases, with 8 bases between them. Written as DNA, the CDR3 is TGTGCCAGCAGTGATGGGAGATACTATGGCTACACCTTC. Its protein product is CASSDGRYYGYTF.

The gene calls are TRBV7-9 and TRBJ2-1, with a weak D call TRBD2 (5 bases). This CDR3 spans 15 amino acids. V was cut by 0 bases and J by 7 bases, with 13 bases left in between. In germline, CDR1 is SEHNR, CDR2 FQNEAQ (reference sequence). CDR3 DNA sequence: TGTGCCAGCAGCTTAGCCCAGGAAGGACTTAATGAGCAGTTCTTC. This translates into CASSLAQEGLNEQFF.

The chain couples TRBV27 to TRBJ2-2; a possible D gene is TRBD2 (6 bases). V lost 6 bases to trimming and J lost 5 bases, with 16 bases between them. Germline V CDR1 and CDR2: MNHEY, SMNVEV (reference sequence). The CDR3 contains 15 residues. In DNA form, the CDR3 reads TGTGCCAGCAGAATGCCGGGACTTGGGACCGGGGAGCTGTTTTTT. Its protein is CASRMPGLGTGELFF.

This chain links TRBV19 with TRBJ1-1, with a weak D call TRBD1 (5 bases). This CDR3 has 13 residues. V lost 10 bases to trimming and J lost 0 bases, with 12 bases between them. Germline V CDR1 and CDR2: LNHDA, SQIVND (reference sequence). The CDR3 region is CAIRRGMNTEAFF. CDR3 in DNA: TGTGCCATAAGACGGGGGATGAACACTGAAGCTTTCTTT. Full variable domain (outside the CDR3, taken from reference TRBV19 and TRBJ1-1): DGGITQSPKYLFRKEGQNVTLSCEQNLNHDAMYWYRQDPGQGLRLIYYSQIVNDFQKGDIAEGYSVSREKKESFPLTVTSAQKNPTAFYLCAIRRGMNTEAFFGQGTRLTVV.

In this sample, this clone turned up a few times. At the DNA level, this CDR3 is encoded by other sequences in the same sample as well. The gene calls are TRBV5-1 and TRBJ2-7, with D possibly being TRBD2 (5 bases). The CDR3 totals 12 residues. Germline CDR1 SGHRS, CDR2 YFSETQ. With 4 bases removed from V and 4 bases from J, the gap between germline ends came to 9 bases. The CDR3 region has the DNA TGCGCCAGCAGCCTGCGAGGGTACGAGCAGTACTTC. Its protein is CASSLRGYEQYF.

CDR3 nucleotide sequence: TGTGCCAGCGCTTACGGGGGTCAAGAGACCCAGTACTTC. As protein: CASAYGGQETQYF. The V call is TRBV5-6, the J call TRBJ2-5; D is possibly TRBD2 (6 bases). This CDR3 is 13 amino acids long. The V gene's germline CDR1 is SGHDT and CDR2 YYEEEE. V lost 7 bases, J lost 2 bases, and 12 bases lay in between. Full variable domain (rest looked up from reference TRBV5-6 and TRBJ2-5): DAGVTQSPTHLIKTRGQQVTLRCSPKSGHDTVSWYQQALGQGPQFIFQYYEEEERQRGNFPDRFSGHQFPNYSSELNVNALLLGDSALYLCASAYGGQETQYFGPGTRLLVL.

V usage is TRBV28 and J usage is TRBJ1-5; the match to TRBD1 covers 7 bases. This CDR3 comprises 15 residues. CDR1 is MDHEN and CDR2 is SYDVKM in the germline V gene. V shed 2 bases, J shed 9 bases, and the junction held 10 bases outside the gene matches. This CDR3 is CASSLQQGPFPPQHF. CDR3 nucleotides: TGTGCCAGCAGTTTACAACAGGGGCCCTTCCCGCCCCAGCATTTT.

DNA of the CDR3: TGTGCCACCAGCAGAGATTTAGGAAGGAGCGGCTACACCTTC. This sequence encodes CATSRDLGRSGYTF. J is TRBJ1-2 and V is TRBV15; no clear D. The V gene lost 0 bases and the J gene lost 8 bases, with 13 bases spanning the gap. The CDR3 is 14 residues long. Germline lookup yields CDR1 LNHNV and CDR2 YYDKDF (reference sequence).

In DNA, the CDR3 is TGCGCCAGCAGCTTGCTAGGAGGCTACACCTTC. Translating gives CASSLLGGYTF. The chain links TRBV5-1 to TRBJ1-2; D ambiguous. The V end lost 1 base, the J end lost 8 bases, and 6 bases lay between the germline ends. CDR3 length: 11 amino acids. Per the germline V gene, CDR1 is SGHRS and CDR2 is YFSETQ.

The chain links TRBV11-2 to TRBJ2-7, with TRBD2 matching 8 bases. V was pared by 3 bases and J by 3 bases, with 10 bases of the junction left unmatched. CDR1 SGHAT and CDR2 FQNNGV come from the germline V gene. The CDR3 loop spans 16 amino acids. The CDR3 spells CASSFGRGGYVYEQYF. CDR3 nucleotides: TGTGCCAGCAGCTTCGGGAGGGGCGGGTACGTCTACGAGCAGTACTTC.

V and J are TRBV29-1 and TRBJ2-7; possible D gene TRBD2, 6 bases. Trimming took 0 bases from V and 2 from J, leaving 11 bases between them. The CDR3 is 14 residues long. Germline CDR1 and CDR2: SQVTM and ANQGSEA. This CDR3 reads CSVEEGLPTYEQYF. The CDR3 DNA reads as TGCAGCGTTGAAGAGGGACTGCCAACCTACGAGCAGTACTTC.

The chain couples TRBV5-4 to TRBJ1-2, with a weak D call TRBD1 (6 bases). Germline V gene sequence: CDR1 SGHNT, CDR2 YYREEE (reference sequence). V lost 4 bases and J lost 4, with 26 bases in between. The CDR3 spans 18 residues. CDR3 protein: CASSGPSRITGLGYGYTF. CDR3 sequence (DNA): TGTGCCAGCAGCGGTCCATCCCGAATCACAGGGTTGGGCTATGGCTACACCTTC.

The V gene is TRBV13, the J gene TRBJ2-1; 14 positions match TRBD2. Germline V gene sequence: CDR1 PRHDT, CDR2 FYEKMQ (reference sequence). Unmatched junction bases numbered 2, after V lost 5 bases and J lost 5 bases. CDR3 length equals 15 residues. CDR3 in DNA: TGTGCCAGCAGCCAGGGACTAGCGGGAGACAATGAGCAGTTCTTC. Its protein is CASSQGLAGDNEQFF.

The V call is TRBV5-1, the J call TRBJ2-2; TRBD1 agrees at 9 bases. The CDR3 sequence is 16 residues long. J was trimmed by 6 bases and V by 0 bases; bases with no gene match: 6. Germline V gene data show CDR1 as SGHRS and CDR2 as YFSETQ. CDR3 bases: TGCGCCAGCAGCTTGGGGGGACAGGGTCGAGCCGGGGAGCTGTTTTTT. Its translation: CASSLGGQGRAGELFF.